This T cell receptor (beta chain) comes out of a study of spatial heterogeneity in lung cancer. About the research overall: Detection of beta-chain sequences consistently exceeded that of alpha-chain sequences.

TCRdb re-analysed the 5' RACE reads in MiXCR, keeping a single row per CDR3 protein. The table has 40,000 or so distinct CDR3 sequences, around 5% seen once. This sample's time point: sample taken at primary tumor resection. Whole RNA was taken from tumor, nontumor lung or frozen PBMC; it was then sequenced unsorted. There are many counts of this clonotype. This CDR3 has 14 residues. V lost 4 bases, J lost 6 bases, and 7 bases stayed unmatched. The germline V gene has CDR1 SGHDT and CDR2 YYEEEE. The specimen comprised PBMCs, sampled at surgery. V gene TRBV5-6 combines with J gene TRBJ2-4, with 7 bases identical to TRBD2. The receptor was derived from a female donor with early-stage non-small cell lung cancer. DNA of the CDR3: TGTGCCAGCAGCCCAATAGCGGGCTTAAACATTCAGTACTTC. Translation gives CASSPIAGLNIQYF.